This is a list of T cell receptor beta chains from one sample in a study of blood T cell repertoires in COVID-19. Sequencing was performed with immunoSEQ multiplex PCR; in TCRdb, only in-frame clones are kept and a portion is missing. The sample includes 400,000 to 450,000 clones, about 89% of them seen just once. The sequenced sample was peripheral blood. These receptors were obtained from a woman aged 35 to 49 with COVID-19, enrolled during active disease. The CDR3 runs from the conserved cysteine through the conserved F or W. The order of the fields is D gene, clone size, J gene, V gene, CDR3 DNA, CDR3 protein. The D gene is left open where the match is weak. A row's size may be missing; if present it is once, few, many or a size class.

D: NA; size: NA; J: TRBJ2-7; V: TRBV6-5; DNA: TGTGCCAGCCGGTTAGAGGAGCCCTCCTACGAGCAGTACTTC; CDR3: CASRLEEPSYEQYF
D: TRBD1; size: NA; J: TRBJ2-2; V: TRBV2; DNA: TGTGCCAGCAGGAGGCGAGGACAGGGTAACACCGGGGAGCTGTTTTTT; CDR3: CASRRRGQGNTGELFF
D: NA; size: NA; J: TRBJ1-1; V: TRBV29-1; DNA: TGCAGCGCCAGCAGACAGAACACTGAAGCTTTCTTT; CDR3: CSASRQNTEAFF
D: NA; size: once; J: TRBJ1-3; V: TRBV7-3; DNA: TGTGCCAGCAGCTTATTCGAACGGGGCACCATATATTTT; CDR3: CASSLFERGTIYF
D: NA; size: NA; J: TRBJ2-1; V: TRBV7-9; DNA: TGTGCCAGCAGCTACAACCGGGGTCACAATGAGCAGTTCTTC; CDR3: CASSYNRGHNEQFF
D: NA; size: NA; J: TRBJ1-1; V: TRBV2; DNA: TGTGCCAGCAGTGATCAGGTGGGCTTGGCTTTCTTT; CDR3: CASSDQVGLAFF
D: NA; size: NA; J: TRBJ1-4; V: TRBV19; DNA: TGTGCCAGTAGAACAGGCGAAAAACTGTTTTTT; CDR3: CASRTGEKLFF
D: NA; size: NA; J: TRBJ1-1; V: TRBV12-5; DNA: TGTGCTAGTGGTTTGGTTCCGGGAAAAGCTTTCTTT; CDR3: CASGLVPGKAFF
D: NA; size: NA; J: TRBJ1-4; V: TRBV18; DNA: TGTGCCAGCTCACCGGAGCAACAGGGCCCCAATGAAAAACTGTTTTTT; CDR3: CASSPEQQGPNEKLFF
D: NA; size: NA; J: TRBJ1-2; V: TRBV11-1; DNA: TGTGCCAGCAGCTTTGGGGTACAAGGAGGATATGGCTACACCTTC; CDR3: CASSFGVQGGYGYTF
D: NA; size: NA; J: TRBJ1-5; V: TRBV7-9; DNA: TGTGCCAGCAGCTCATCCGAACAGGGTTACAATCAGCCCCAGCATTTT; CDR3: CASSSSEQGYNQPQHF
D: TRBD2; size: NA; J: TRBJ2-7; V: TRBV15; DNA: TGTGCCACCAGCAGTGGGACTAGCGGGAGCTTTGCCTACGAGCAGTACTTC; CDR3: CATSSGTSGSFAYEQYF
D: NA; size: NA; J: TRBJ1-1; V: TRBV18; DNA: TGTGCCAGCTCACCACGGGGAGGTCGAACTGAAGCTTTCTTT; CDR3: CASSPRGGRTEAFF
D: TRBD1; size: NA; J: TRBJ1-1; V: TRBV12-5; DNA: TGTGCTAGTGGTTTGGACCTGACAGGGGGGAACACTGAAGCTTTCTTT; CDR3: CASGLDLTGGNTEAFF
D: NA; size: NA; J: TRBJ2-2; V: TRBV7-9; DNA: TGTGCCAGCAGCTTAGTTCTCGGGAGAAGTACCGGGGAGCTGTTTTTT; CDR3: CASSLVLGRSTGELFF
D: TRBD1; size: NA; J: TRBJ2-7; V: TRBV11-3; DNA: TGTGCCAGCAGCTTAGAAGTTAGACGATTTGACAGGGGGCAAGTGTACGAGCAGTACTTC; CDR3: CASSLEVRRFDRGQVYEQYF
D: TRBD1; size: NA; J: TRBJ2-3; V: TRBV27; DNA: TGTGCCAGCTGTAGGGGGCAGGGGGAGACAGATACGCAGTATTTT; CDR3: CASCRGQGETDTQYF
D: TRBD1; size: NA; J: TRBJ1-5; V: TRBV24-1; DNA: TGTGCCACCAGCCCCCGGGACAGGGGGGGCAATCAGCCCCAGCATTTT; CDR3: CATSPRDRGGNQPQHF
D: NA; size: NA; J: TRBJ1-3; V: TRBV11-2; DNA: TGTGCCAGCAGCTTAGATGATGACAGGCTAAACACCATATATTTT; CDR3: CASSLDDDRLNTIYF
D: NA; size: once; J: TRBJ2-7; V: TRBV7-2; DNA: TGTGCCAGCAGCTTAGTACAGACATACGAGCAGTACTTC; CDR3: CASSLVQTYEQYF
D: NA; size: NA; J: TRBJ1-4; V: TRBV6-6; DNA: TGTGCCAGCAGTAACGGGGTAACTAATGAAAAACTGTTTTTT; CDR3: CASSNGVTNEKLFF
D: NA; size: NA; J: TRBJ2-1; V: TRBV5-1; DNA: TGCGCCAGCAGCTTGGAAAGTTGGAGCTCCTACAATGAGCAGTTCTTC; CDR3: CASSLESWSSYNEQFF
D: NA; size: NA; J: TRBJ1-1; V: TRBV5-1; DNA: TGCGCCAGCAGATCCCAGGGTTTTAACACTGAAGCTTTCTTT; CDR3: CASRSQGFNTEAFF
D: NA; size: NA; J: TRBJ1-5; V: TRBV28; DNA: TGTGCCAGCAGTTCTCAGGGAGGGAATCAGCCCCAGCATTTT; CDR3: CASSSQGGNQPQHF
D: TRBD1; size: NA; J: TRBJ1-2; V: TRBV4-3; DNA: TGCGCCAGCAGCCAATCGACAGGGGGCGGATATGGCTACACCTTC; CDR3: CASSQSTGGGYGYTF
D: TRBD1; size: NA; J: TRBJ2-2; V: TRBV7-3; DNA: TGTGCCAGCAGCCTAAAGACAGGGGGCGAAGACACCGGGGAGCTGTTTTTT; CDR3: CASSLKTGGEDTGELFF
D: NA; size: NA; J: TRBJ1-5; V: TRBV28; DNA: TGTGCCAGCAGTTCCCTGCAGGTTGGCAGGGGAGGCAATCAGCCCCAGCATTTT; CDR3: CASSSLQVGRGGNQPQHF
D: TRBD1; size: NA; J: TRBJ2-2; V: TRBV14; DNA: TGTGCCAGCAGCTCCTGGGACAGGGGGGATGAGGAGCTGTTTTTT; CDR3: CASSSWDRGDEELFF
D: NA; size: NA; J: TRBJ2-2; V: TRBV21-1; DNA: TGTGCCAGCAGCAATGCTAGCGGCATTCTGGCTCACACCGGGGAGCTGTTTTTT; CDR3: CASSNASGILAHTGELFF